These T cell receptor beta chains were read from a single sample in a study of cytotoxic CD8 clonotypes in ibrutinib-treated CLL. Sequenced by immunoSEQ multiplex PCR; TCRdb stores in-frame clones only, minus some. The sample shows tens of thousands of clones, around 79% of them seen only once. Specimen: PBMCs, collected before ibrutinib treatment. The source is a human donor with chronic lymphocytic leukemia. Both conserved end residues are part of each CDR3. The order of the fields is J gene, V gene, clone size, D gene, CDR3 protein, CDR3 DNA. A D gene is named only where the DNA matches it firmly. Expanded clones get a size class; other rows say once, few or many, or leave the size out.

>TRBJ2-7|TRBV28|NA|TRBD1
CASSLGDSSSYEQYF
TGTGCCAGCAGTTTGGGGGACAGTAGCTCCTACGAGCAGTACTTC
>TRBJ2-1|TRBV18|NA|NA
CASSPYPGGSYNEQFF
TGTGCCAGCTCACCATACCCCGGGGGATCCTACAATGAGCAGTTCTTC
>TRBJ2-7|TRBV7-2|once|NA
CASSLLAPYEQYF
TGTGCCAGCAGCCTGTTAGCCCCCTACGAGCAGTACTTC
>TRBJ1-6|TRBV18|few|NA
CASSPPGYIGGGNSPLHF
TGTGCCAGCTCACCACCTGGCTACATCGGAGGCGGGAATTCACCCCTCCACTTT
>TRBJ2-3|TRBV30|once|NA
CAWASLPDTQYF
TGTGCCTGGGCCTCTCTCCCAGATACGCAGTATTTT
>TRBJ2-1|TRBV6-6|NA|TRBD2
CASSGGRKGNEQFF
TGTGCCAGCAGTGGCGGGAGGAAGGGCAATGAGCAGTTCTTC
>TRBJ2-1|TRBV19|NA|NA
CASSRGSYNEQFF
TGTGCCAGCTCCCGGGGCAGCTACAATGAGCAGTTCTTC
>TRBJ2-5|TRBV7-2|NA|TRBD2
CASSLGGSEGETQYF
TGTGCCAGCAGCTTAGGCGGGAGCGAAGGAGAGACCCAGTACTTC
>TRBJ2-7|TRBV28|once|TRBD2
CASSSPSLASYEQYF
TGTGCCAGCAGTTCACCATCACTAGCGTCCTACGAGCAGTACTTC
>TRBJ1-2|TRBV19|NA|NA
CASSPRTFEGYTF
TGTGCCAGTAGTCCACGGACCTTCGAGGGCTACACCTTC
>TRBJ2-1|TRBV9|once|TRBD2
CASSVGAGVNEQFF
TGTGCCAGCAGCGTAGGAGCGGGAGTGAATGAGCAGTTCTTC
>TRBJ2-3|TRBV5-8|NA|NA
CASSIGWDGTDTQYF
TGTGCCAGCAGCATAGGTTGGGACGGCACAGATACGCAGTATTTT